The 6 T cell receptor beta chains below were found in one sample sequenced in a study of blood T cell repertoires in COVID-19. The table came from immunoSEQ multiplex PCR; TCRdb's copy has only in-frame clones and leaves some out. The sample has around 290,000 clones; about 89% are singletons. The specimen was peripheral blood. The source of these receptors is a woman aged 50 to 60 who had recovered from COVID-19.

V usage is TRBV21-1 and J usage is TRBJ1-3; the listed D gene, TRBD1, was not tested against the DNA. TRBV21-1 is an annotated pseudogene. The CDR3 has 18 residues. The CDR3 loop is CASSIKVTGGNSGNTIYF. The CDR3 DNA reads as TGTGCCAGCAGCATAAAAGTGACAGGGGGAAACTCTGGAAACACCATATATTTT.

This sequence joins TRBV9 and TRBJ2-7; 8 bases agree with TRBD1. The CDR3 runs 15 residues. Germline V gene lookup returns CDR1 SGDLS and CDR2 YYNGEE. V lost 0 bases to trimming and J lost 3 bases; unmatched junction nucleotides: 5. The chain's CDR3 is CASSVGPGGDYEQYF. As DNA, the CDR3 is TGTGCCAGCAGCGTAGGGCCAGGGGGCGACTACGAGCAGTACTTC.

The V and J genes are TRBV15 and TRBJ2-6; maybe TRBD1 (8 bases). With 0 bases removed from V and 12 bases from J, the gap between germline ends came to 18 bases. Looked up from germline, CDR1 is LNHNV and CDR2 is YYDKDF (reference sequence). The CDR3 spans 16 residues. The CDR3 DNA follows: TGTGCCACCAGCAGAGATCAGACAGGGGCGGGGGTCGTCCTGACTTTC. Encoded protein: CATSRDQTGAGVVLTF.

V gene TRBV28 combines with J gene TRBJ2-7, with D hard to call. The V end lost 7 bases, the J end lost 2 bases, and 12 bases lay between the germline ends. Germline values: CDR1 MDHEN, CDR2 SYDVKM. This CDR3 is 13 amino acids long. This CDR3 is CASTGPGPYEQYF. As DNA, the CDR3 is TGTGCCAGCACGGGTCCGGGTCCCTACGAGCAGTACTTC.

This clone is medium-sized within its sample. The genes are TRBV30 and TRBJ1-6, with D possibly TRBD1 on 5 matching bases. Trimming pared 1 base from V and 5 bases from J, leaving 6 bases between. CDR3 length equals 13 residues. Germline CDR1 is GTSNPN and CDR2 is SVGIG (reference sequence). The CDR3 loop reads CAWSETDNSPLHF. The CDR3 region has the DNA TGTGCCTGGAGTGAGACAGATAATTCACCCCTCCACTTT.

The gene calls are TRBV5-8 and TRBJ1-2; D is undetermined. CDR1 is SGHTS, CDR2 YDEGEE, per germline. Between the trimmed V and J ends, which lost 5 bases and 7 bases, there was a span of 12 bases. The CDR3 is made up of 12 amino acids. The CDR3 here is CASSNEVSGYTF. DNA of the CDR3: TGTGCCAGCAGTAATGAAGTTAGTGGCTACACCTTC.